Each of the 24 T cell receptor beta chains below was sequenced from the same sample in a study of CD8+CD57+ T cells in acquired aplastic anemia. The study profiled TCR beta VDJ and CDR3 using genomic DNA as template. In TCRdb, the reads were re-called with MiXCR into one record per CDR3 protein. This table holds about 110,000 distinct CDR3 sequences, around 49% found once. Sequenced: sorted CD4+, CD8+, or CD8+CD57+ T cells (not recorded which) from PBMCs. The receptors derive from a human donor in good health, serving as a control.

CDR3 region: CASSPLGGEQYF. DNA for the CDR3: TGTGCCAGCAGCCCCCTAGGAGGCGAGCAGTACTTC. The V gene is TRBV7-2, the J gene TRBJ2-7; tentatively, D is TRBD2 (5 bases). The germline V gene has CDR1 SGHTA and CDR2 FQGNSA. The V end lost 5 bases, the J end lost 6 bases, and 11 bases lay between the germline ends. The CDR3 consists of 12 residues.

This clonotype occurred many times. The chain couples TRBV5-6 to TRBJ2-5; D is perhaps TRBD1 (6 bases). The V end was cut by 4 bases, the J end by 1 base, with 14 bases between. The germline V gene encodes CDR1 SGHDT and CDR2 YYEEEE. The CDR3 contains 15 residues. The CDR3: CASSTTMGAQETQYF. CDR3 nucleotides: TGTGCCAGCAGCACCACTATGGGGGCCCAAGAGACCCAGTACTTC.

Remarks on this clonotype: A much larger clone lies one base from this, so it may be a read error. V and J are TRBV3-1 and TRBJ2-5; D is perhaps TRBD1 (5 bases). In germline, CDR1 is LGHDT, CDR2 YNNKEL (reference sequence). V lost 4 bases and J 2 bases, leaving 11 bases between the germline ends. CDR3 length: 14 amino acids. DNA for the CDR3: TGTGCCAGCAGCCTAGTAGACAGACAAGAGACCCAGTACTTC. It translates to CASSLVDRQETQYF.

The CDR3 sequence: CASSRQGPYEQYF. CDR3 nucleotide sequence: TGTGCCAGCAGCCGACAGGGACCGTACGAGCAGTACTTC. The rearrangement joins TRBV7-9 to TRBJ2-7; 7 bases are shared with TRBD1. The germline V gene encodes CDR1 SEHNR and CDR2 FQNEAQ (reference sequence). After removal of 5 bases from V and 4 bases from J, the junction contained 5 bases not matched to a gene. The CDR3 contains 13 residues.

This clonotype was counted a few times. The CDR3 DNA follows: TGTGCCACCAGCAGAGGGGCGGTCCTCAGGGATACGCAGTATTTT. Its translation is CATSRGAVLRDTQYF. The rearrangement uses TRBV15 and TRBJ2-3; D is undetermined. The V and J ends lost 1 base and 6 bases respectively, with 14 bases between them. From germline, CDR1 is LNHNV and CDR2 YYDKDF (reference sequence). The length of the CDR3 is 15 residues.

This sequence joins TRBV4-2 and TRBJ2-5; tentatively, D is TRBD1 (5 bases). V dropped 0 bases and J dropped 4 bases, with 9 bases sitting between them. The CDR3 length is 14 residues. Germline V gene data show CDR1 as LGHNA and CDR2 as YNFKEQ. The DNA of the CDR3 is TGTGCCAGCAGCCAAGAACAGGAGCGAGAGACCCAGTACTTC. It is translated as CASSQEQERETQYF.

This clonotype was counted many times. The CDR3 is CSARGAEEPNYEQYF. DNA for the CDR3: TGCAGTGCTAGGGGAGCGGAGGAACCCAACTACGAGCAGTACTTC. This rearrangement joins TRBV20-1 to TRBJ2-7; tentatively, D is TRBD2 (5 bases). The length of the CDR3 is 15 residues. Deletions cut 3 bases from V and 3 bases from J, with 18 bases between. Germline V lookup: CDR1 DFQATT, CDR2 SNEGSKA (reference sequence).

In regard to this clonotype: A read error may produce the germline difference seen at one junction end. The V gene is TRBV15, the J gene TRBJ1-6, with 10 bases fitting TRBD1. Germline CDR1 reads LNHNV; CDR2 reads YYDKDF (reference sequence). The CDR3 spans 17 residues. The chain's CDR3 is CATSTRDRGPYNSPLYF. Written as DNA, the CDR3 is TGTGCCACCAGCACGCGGGACAGGGGTCCCTATAATTCACCCCTCTACTTT.

A word on this clonotype: At one end the junction does not follow the germline gene, possibly because of a read error. The V and J genes are TRBV5-4 and TRBJ2-5; TRBD1 is a possible D gene (5 bases). This CDR3 contains 16 residues. Germline-derived CDR1 and CDR2 are SGHNT and YYREEE (reference sequence). The CDR3 nucleotides are TGTGCCAGCAGCTTGGGAGACAGCGAACCCCAAGAGGCCCAGTACTTC. Translating it yields CASSLGDSEPQEAQYF.

This clonotype has only a few counts. The chain uses TRBV27 and TRBJ1-2; tentative D call: TRBD1 (5 bases). The CDR3 sequence is 16 residues long. Per the germline V gene, CDR1 is MNHEY and CDR2 is SMNVEV (reference sequence). With 6 bases removed from V and 0 bases from J, the gap between germline ends came to 17 bases. CDR3 coding DNA: TGTGCCAGCAGATCTCGGGACGGTTCAGCTAACTATGGCTACACCTTC. Protein sequence: CASRSRDGSANYGYTF.

V and J are TRBV25-1 and TRBJ2-7; 8 nucleotides align to TRBD1. Trimming removed 6 bases from V and 2 bases from J; junction bases left unmatched: 21. The CDR3 sequence is 19 residues long. Germline CDR1 and CDR2: MGHDK and SYGVNS. The CDR3 bases are TGTGCCAGCAGCAAACCGCCGGGACAGGAGGGACAATCAGCCTACGAGCAGTACTTC. The encoded protein is CASSKPPGQEGQSAYEQYF.

This clonotype was seen many times. The J gene is TRBJ2-4, the V gene TRBV2; 8 bases are a match to TRBD1. The CDR3 has 12 residues. Germline CDR1 and CDR2: SNHLY and FYNNEI. Trimming at V came to 7 bases and at J to 7 bases, leaving 3 bases not matched to a gene. This chain's CDR3 is CASKDRVNIQYF. The CDR3 DNA reads as TGTGCCAGCAAGGACAGGGTGAACATTCAGTACTTC.

The chain joins TRBV20-1 to TRBJ2-1; D gene ambiguous. The CDR3 runs 13 residues. Germline CDR1 is DFQATT and CDR2 is SNEGSKA (reference sequence). V lost 6 bases to trimming and J lost 7 bases, with 16 bases between them. CDR3 in DNA: TGCAGTGCCTCCAAAGACCCGAGAAATGAGCAGTTCTTC. Amino acids: CSASKDPRNEQFF.

The CDR3 here is CASSTLRKGPSGGYTF. The CDR3 region has the DNA TGTGCCAGCAGTACCCTCAGGAAGGGGCCAAGCGGGGGCTACACCTTC. The rearrangement uses TRBV25-1 and TRBJ1-2, with D possibly TRBD1 on 5 matching bases. Germline CDR1 reads MGHDK; CDR2 reads SYGVNS. V shed 5 bases and J shed 8 bases, with 24 bases lying between them. This CDR3 contains 16 residues.

This clonotype was counted at least ten times. The V call is TRBV28, the J call TRBJ1-1, with unresolved D. Per the germline V gene, CDR1 is MDHEN and CDR2 is SYDVKM. The germline V and J ends were trimmed by 3 bases and 0 bases, with 11 bases remaining between them. The CDR3 has 15 amino acids. CDR3 in amino acids: CASSFRSSMNTEAFF. In nucleotides, the CDR3 is TGTGCCAGCAGTTTCCGATCGTCCATGAACACTGAAGCTTTCTTT.

Regarding this clonotype: At one end, the junction sequence differs from germline, possibly due to a read error. The chain couples TRBV29-1 to TRBJ1-2; 8 nucleotides agree with TRBD1. The germline V gene has CDR1 SQVTM and CDR2 ANQGSEA. The CDR3 covers 14 residues. In nucleotides, the CDR3 is TGCGGCGTTGAAGTGACAGGGGCCTTCTATGGCTACACCTTC. This codes for CGVEVTGAFYGYTF.

Ten or more counts support this clonotype. This rearrangement joins TRBV13 to TRBJ2-7, with TRBD1 matching over 9 bases. Trimming took 5 bases from V and 5 from J; bases not matched to a gene: 13. Germline V gene lookup returns CDR1 PRHDT and CDR2 FYEKMQ (reference sequence). This CDR3 comprises 16 residues. This CDR3 is CASSPSLRDRVHEQYF. In nucleotides, the CDR3 is TGTGCCAGCAGCCCGTCCCTACGGGACAGGGTCCACGAGCAGTACTTC. Supplemented by reference TRBV13 and TRBJ2-7, the full variable domain reads AAGVIQSPRHLIKEKRETATLKCYPIPRHDTVYWYQQGPGQDPQFLISFYEKMQSDKGSIPDRFSAQQFSDYHSELNMSSLELGDSALYFCASSPSLRDRVHEQYFGPGTRLTVT.

This clonotype occurred many times. The chain is built from TRBV11-1 and TRBJ1-2; D perhaps matches TRBD1 (6 bases). Germline assignment: CDR1 SGHAT and CDR2 FQDESV (reference sequence). V lost 4 bases to trimming and J lost 8 bases, with 14 bases between them. This CDR3 is 13 amino acids long. The CDR3 sequence: CASSSNGGSGYTF. In DNA form, the CDR3 reads TGTGCCAGCAGCTCAAACGGGGGCTCGGGCTACACCTTC.

Turning to this clonotype: Its ends do not fully match the called genes, so a read error is possible. This chain's CDR3 is CASMAGGDNSPLHF. CDR3 sequence (DNA): TGTGCCAGCATGGCAGGGGGCGATAACTCACCCCTCCACTTT. This chain joins TRBV25-1 and TRBJ1-6, with TRBD1 matching 8 bases. There are 14 residues in the CDR3. Germline lookup yields CDR1 MGHDK and CDR2 SYGVNS.

This chain joins TRBV5-5 and TRBJ1-2, with 10 nucleotides matching TRBD1. V trimming: 3 bases; J trimming: 8 bases; junction bases outside the gene matches: 7. The length of the CDR3 is 14 residues. Germline V gene lookup returns CDR1 SGHKS and CDR2 YYEKEE (reference sequence). CDR3 DNA: TGTGCCAGCAGCTACCGGGACAGGGGACACGGCTACACCTTC. Its protein is CASSYRDRGHGYTF.

The rearrangement links TRBV20-1 to TRBJ2-7, with TRBD2 identical over 7 bases. Germline-derived CDR1 and CDR2 are DFQATT and SNEGSKA (reference sequence). Unmatched junction bases numbered 2, after V lost 4 bases and J lost 5 bases. The CDR3 spans 11 residues. The CDR3 region is CSAMGGNEQYF. The DNA for the CDR3 is TGCAGTGCTATGGGGGGGAACGAGCAGTACTTC.

This clonotype was counted at least ten times. The J gene is TRBJ2-1, the V gene TRBV19; D ambiguous. The length of the CDR3 is 15 residues. Trimming left V 3 bases short and J 8 bases short, with 17 bases between. Germline V gene data show CDR1 as LNHDA and CDR2 as SQIVND (reference sequence). The CDR3 spells CASSIFFGRGDEQFF. The CDR3 DNA reads TGTGCCAGTAGTATTTTTTTCGGTCGTGGTGATGAGCAGTTCTTC.

This clonotype was detected many times. This chain links TRBV19 with TRBJ2-1; D is perhaps TRBD2 (5 bases). CDR1 and CDR2 from the germline V gene are LNHDA and SQIVND (reference sequence). This CDR3 region has 18 residues. V was trimmed by 0 bases and J by 0 bases, leaving 15 bases between them. In nucleotides, the CDR3 is TGTGCCAGTAGTATAGATCGAGCGGCGGGCCTCTCCTACAATGAGCAGTTCTTC. It is translated as CASSIDRAAGLSYNEQFF. Drawing the rest from reference TRBV19 and TRBJ2-1, the complete variable domain is DGGITQSPKYLFRKEGQNVTLSCEQNLNHDAMYWYRQDPGQGLRLIYYSQIVNDFQKGDIAEGYSVSREKKESFPLTVTSAQKNPTAFYLCASSIDRAAGLSYNEQFFGPGTRLTVL.

The sample holds many counts of this clonotype. The chain has TRBV25-1 and TRBJ2-7; D is perhaps TRBD1 (6 bases). The CDR3 consists of 13 residues. With 2 bases removed from V and 2 bases from J, the gap between germline ends came to 7 bases. Germline V gives CDR1 MGHDK, CDR2 SYGVNS. The CDR3, as DNA: TGTGCCAGCAGTGAAGGGACACCCTACGAGCAGTACTTC. Encoded protein: CASSEGTPYEQYF.